The T cell receptor (beta chain) described here comes from a study of blood T cell repertoires in COVID-19. Germline V gene sequence: CDR1 LNHDA, CDR2 SQIVND (reference sequence). CDR3 size: 15 residues. With 7 bases clipped from V and 8 bases from J, the junction kept 11 bases outside the gene matches. The table lists this clone with a few counts. Generated by immunoSEQ multiplex PCR, the TCRdb table keeps only in-frame clones and is missing some. Altogether 190,000 or so clones are present, about 83% being singletons, with the ten largest covering 0.8% to 1%. The chain couples TRBV19 to TRBJ1-2; 12 bases fit TRBD1. This clonotype originated in a woman between 18 and 30 years old who had recovered from COVID-19. What was sequenced was peripheral blood. The CDR3 region has the DNA TGTGCCAGTACCGATACCGGGACAGGGGGCTGGGGCTACACCTTC. Residues: CASTDTGTGGWGYTF.